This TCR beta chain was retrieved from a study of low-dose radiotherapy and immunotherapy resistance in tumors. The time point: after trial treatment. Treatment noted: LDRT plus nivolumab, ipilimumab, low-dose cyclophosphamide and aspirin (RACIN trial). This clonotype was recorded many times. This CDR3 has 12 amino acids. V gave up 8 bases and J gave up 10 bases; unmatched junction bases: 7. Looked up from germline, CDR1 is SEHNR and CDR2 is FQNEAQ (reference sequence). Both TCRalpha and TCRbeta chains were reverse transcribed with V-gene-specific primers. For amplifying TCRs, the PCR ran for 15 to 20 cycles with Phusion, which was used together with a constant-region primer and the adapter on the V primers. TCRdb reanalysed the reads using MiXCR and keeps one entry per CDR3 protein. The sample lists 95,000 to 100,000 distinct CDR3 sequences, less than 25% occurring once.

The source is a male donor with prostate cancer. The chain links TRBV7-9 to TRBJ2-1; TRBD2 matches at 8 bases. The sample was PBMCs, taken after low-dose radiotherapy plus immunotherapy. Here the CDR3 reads CASREAGDEQFF. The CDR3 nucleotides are TGTGCCAGCCGGGAAGCGGGGGACGAGCAGTTCTTC.